This TCR beta chain was sequenced for a study of blood T cells in healthy people across ages. Germline V gives CDR1 MNHNY, CDR2 SVGAGI (reference sequence). CDR3 length: 13 amino acids. Deletions cut 7 bases from V and 1 base from J, with 7 bases between. Combining a sample-barcoded 5' primer with a J-beta primer mix, a second PCR ran for roughly 7 to 11 cycles. Samples each returned at least 2.5 million CDR3-containing paired-end reads. TCRdb ran MiXCR on the 5' RACE reads and lists one entry per CDR3 protein. The data contain 980,000 or so distinct CDR3 sequences, about 44% of them singletons. J is TRBJ2-2 and V is TRBV6-6; D gene unclear. This clonotype originated in a man under 40 in good health. Sequencing was done on a sample of blood. CDR3 DNA sequence: TGTGCCAGCATTACTTTGAACACCGGGGAGCTGTTTTTT. Translation gives CASITLNTGELFF.